The clone carrying this TCR beta chain showed up just a few times. Antigen: not known. These data belong to a study of T cell repertoires in cytomegalovirus infection. Findings of the study overall: CMV-specific TCR beta clonotypes restricted by HLA-C dominated the ex vivo response.

From the reads, TCRdb called clonotypes with MiXCR, one entry per CDR3 protein. The sample has about a million distinct CDR3 sequences; roughly 31% are singletons. The CDR3 is 15 residues long. Germline V gene sequence: CDR1 MGHRA, CDR2 YSYEKL. V lost 2 bases and J 0 bases, leaving 10 bases between the germline ends. The TCR was taken from a human donor in good health (CMV status not recorded). Some clones in this sample may be carry-over from other donors' samples. This chain links TRBV4-1 with TRBJ1-2; perhaps TRBD1 as D (5 bases). Here the sequenced sample was cultured CD8+ T cells from PBMCs, taken from culture after CMV antigen stimulation. CDR3 residues: CASSQPGGPNYGYTF. The CDR3 coding sequence is TGCGCCAGCAGCCAACCCGGGGGACCTAACTATGGCTACACCTTC.